This entry lists 7 T cell receptor beta chains sequenced from one sample in a study of T-cell reconstitution after alpha-beta-depleted transplantation in children. Unique molecular identifiers were incorporated when the TCRbeta library was constructed. TCRdb analysed the PCR reads with MiXCR anew, one entry per CDR3 protein. The sample includes about 540,000 distinct CDR3 sequences, 15% to 20% of them seen just once. Source: PBMCs from the stem cell graft donor, taken from the stem cell graft. These receptor sequences come from a human donor who donated a stem cell graft to a child with acute lymphoblastic leukemia.

This clonotype has more than one count but fewer than ten. The V call is TRBV18, the J call TRBJ2-7; 10 nucleotides match TRBD2. Germline V lookup: CDR1 KGHSH, CDR2 LQKENI. J lost 8 bases, V lost 2 bases, and 9 bases had no gene match. This CDR3 comprises 15 residues. The CDR3 nucleotides are TGTGCCAGCTCACCAACCGGGACTAGCGAAACCCAGCAGTACTTC. Translating gives CASSPTGTSETQQYF.

This clonotype has just a few counts. The chain combines TRBV18 with TRBJ1-3; D is ambiguous. Trimming took 2 bases from V and 3 from J, leaving 11 bases between them. The CDR3 has 15 residues. Germline V gives CDR1 KGHSH, CDR2 LQKENI. This chain's CDR3 is CASSPSGSVGNTIYF. CDR3 coding DNA: TGTGCCAGCTCACCATCGGGGTCGGTTGGAAACACCATATATTTT.

The chain uses TRBV24-1 and TRBJ2-1; D possibly corresponds to TRBD1 (6 bases). Trimming removed 7 bases from V and 0 bases from J, with 12 bases in between. The CDR3 contains 15 residues. Germline V lookup: CDR1 KGHDR, CDR2 SFDVKD. CDR3 sequence (DNA): TGTGCCACCAGGGGGGCGACTACCTCCTACAATGAGCAGTTCTTC. As protein: CATRGATTSYNEQFF.

This clonotype was observed a few times. The chain has TRBV3-1 and TRBJ1-2, with unresolved D. V was pared by 0 bases and J by 3 bases, with 11 bases between. Per the germline V gene, CDR1 is LGHDT and CDR2 is YNNKEL (reference sequence). This CDR3 contains 15 residues. The CDR3 coding sequence is TGTGCCAGCAGCCAAGATGTGAATGGTTACTATGGCTACACCTTC. Translation gives CASSQDVNGYYGYTF. The full variable domain, in which reference TRBV3-1 and TRBJ1-2 provide the parts outside the CDR3, is DTAVSQTPKYLVTQMGNDKSIKCEQNLGHDTMYWYKQDSKKFLKIMFSYNNKELIINETVPNRFSPKSPDKAHLNLHINSLELGDSAVYFCASSQDVNGYYGYTFGSGTRLTVV.

This clonotype has more than one count but fewer than ten. This chain connects TRBV5-1 to TRBJ1-2; no clear D. The CDR3 contains 16 residues. The V and J ends lost 0 bases and 0 bases respectively, with 12 bases between them. CDR1 is SGHRS, CDR2 YFSETQ, per germline. The CDR3, as DNA: TGCGCCAGCAGCTTGGGAGAGACCCGAACTAACTATGGCTACACCTTC. It is translated as CASSLGETRTNYGYTF. The variable domain in full, with the rest retrieved from reference TRBV5-1 and TRBJ1-2, is KAGVTQTPRYLIKTRGQQVTLSCSPISGHRSVSWYQQTPGQGLQFLFEYFSETQRNKGNFPGRFSGRQFSNSRSEMNVSTLELGDSALYLCASSLGETRTNYGYTFGSGTRLTVV.

V and J are TRBV10-2 and TRBJ2-1; 7 positions agree with TRBD2. The CDR3 has 16 residues. Germline CDR1 and CDR2: WSHSY and SAAADI. V lost 7 bases, J lost 2 bases, and 11 bases stayed unmatched. This chain's CDR3 is CASIKPWGLTYNEQFF. In nucleotides, the CDR3 is TGCGCCAGCATCAAACCGTGGGGACTAACCTACAATGAGCAGTTCTTC.

The CDR3: CASSAAEVAYNEQFF. The CDR3 coding sequence is TGTGCCAGCAGTGCCGCTGAAGTCGCCTACAATGAGCAGTTCTTC. The V gene is TRBV25-1, the J gene TRBJ2-1, with unresolved D. The CDR3 totals 15 residues. From germline, CDR1 is MGHDK and CDR2 SYGVNS. Trimming cost V 4 bases and J 2 bases, with 12 bases left between them.